Detailed here is one T cell receptor beta chain. Its target is not known. It was RNA transcripts that yielded the amplified TCR beta CDR3 regions. Researchers ran a first-round RT-PCR on the TCR CDR3 using the HTBI primer set. TCRdb re-derived calls from the multiplex PCR reads in MiXCR, one entry per CDR3 protein. The sample contains a few hundred thousand distinct CDR3 sequences, over 45% of which appear only once. This record belongs to a study of T cells in Graves' hyperthyroidism and ophthalmopathy. Study conclusions and caveats: Stable hyperthyroidism and ophthalmopathy were separated using 13 V-J signatures. The model predicted ophthalmopathy a median around 6.5 months before onset.

Sequenced: peripheral blood or thyroid tissue (not recorded which). The receptor comes from an adult woman with Graves' disease, either hyperthyroidism or ophthalmopathy (not recorded which).

DNA for the CDR3: TGCAGCGCTGGTATCGGGACAGCGATATATGGCTACACCTTC. This encodes CSAGIGTAIYGYTF. The chain employs TRBV20-1 and TRBJ1-2; 7 nucleotides agree with TRBD1. Germline CDR1 DFQATT, CDR2 SNEGSKA (reference sequence). There are 14 residues in the CDR3.